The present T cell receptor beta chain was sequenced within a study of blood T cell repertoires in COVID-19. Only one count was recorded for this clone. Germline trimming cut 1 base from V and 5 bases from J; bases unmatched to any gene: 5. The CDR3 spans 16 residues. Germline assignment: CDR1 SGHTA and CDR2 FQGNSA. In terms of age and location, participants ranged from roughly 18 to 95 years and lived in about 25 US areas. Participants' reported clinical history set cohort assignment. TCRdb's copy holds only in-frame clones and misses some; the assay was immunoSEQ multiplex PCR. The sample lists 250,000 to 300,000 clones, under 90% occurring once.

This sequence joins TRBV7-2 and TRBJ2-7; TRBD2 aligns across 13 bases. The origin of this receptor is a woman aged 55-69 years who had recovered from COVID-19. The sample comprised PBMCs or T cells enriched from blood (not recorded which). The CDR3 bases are TGTGCCAGCAGCTTAGAGGGGACTAGCGGGACCCACGAGCAGTACTTC. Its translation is CASSLEGTSGTHEQYF.